The 2 T cell receptor beta chains listed next were all sequenced from one sample in a study of blood T cell repertoires in COVID-19. Here immunoSEQ multiplex PCR was the method, and the copy in TCRdb shows in-frame clones only, minus some. The sample lists approximately 270,000 clones, roughly 80% occurring once. The specimen was peripheral blood. The receptors were sampled from a man of 80 years or more with acute or convalescent COVID-19.

V usage is TRBV12-5 and J usage is TRBJ1-2; perhaps TRBD1 as D (6 bases). Germline lookup yields CDR1 LGHNT and CDR2 FRNRAP. The CDR3 sequence is 14 residues long. Trimming left V 4 bases short and J 7 bases short, with 16 bases between. The CDR3 spells CASGSSGTPSGYTF. CDR3 DNA: TGTGCTAGTGGTTCTTCCGGGACACCCAGTGGCTACACCTTC.

The chain employs TRBV30 and TRBJ2-2; the match to TRBD1 covers 7 bases. V trimming: 3 bases; J trimming: 3 bases; junction bases outside the gene matches: 4. The CDR3 extends over 14 amino acids. Germline V gene sequence: CDR1 GTSNPN, CDR2 SVGIG (reference sequence). The CDR3 region has the DNA TGTGCCTGGAGGAGGGGGCGCGACACCGGGGAGCTGTTTTTT. Translating gives CAWRRGRDTGELFF.